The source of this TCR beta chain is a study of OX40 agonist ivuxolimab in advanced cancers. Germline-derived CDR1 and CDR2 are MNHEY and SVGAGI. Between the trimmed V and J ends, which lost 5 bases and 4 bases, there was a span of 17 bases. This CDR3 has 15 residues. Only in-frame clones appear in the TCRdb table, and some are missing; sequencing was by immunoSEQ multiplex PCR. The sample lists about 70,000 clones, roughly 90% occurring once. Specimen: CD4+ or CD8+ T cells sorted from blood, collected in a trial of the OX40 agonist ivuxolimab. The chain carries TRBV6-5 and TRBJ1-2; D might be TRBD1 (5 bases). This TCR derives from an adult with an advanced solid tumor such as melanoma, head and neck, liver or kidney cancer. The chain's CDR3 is CASSRPNQGFYGYTF. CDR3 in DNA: TGTGCCAGCAGTCGCCCTAACCAGGGTTTCTATGGCTACACCTTC.